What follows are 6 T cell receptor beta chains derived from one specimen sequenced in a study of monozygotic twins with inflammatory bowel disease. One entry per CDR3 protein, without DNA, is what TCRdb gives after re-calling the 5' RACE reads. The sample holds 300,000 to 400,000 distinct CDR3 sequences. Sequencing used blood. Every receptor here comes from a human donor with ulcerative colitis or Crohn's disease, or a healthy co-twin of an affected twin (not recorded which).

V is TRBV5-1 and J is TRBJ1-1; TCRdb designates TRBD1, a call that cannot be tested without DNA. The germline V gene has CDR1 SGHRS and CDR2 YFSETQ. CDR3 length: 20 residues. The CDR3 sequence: CASSLETGDGRTEWTTEAFF.

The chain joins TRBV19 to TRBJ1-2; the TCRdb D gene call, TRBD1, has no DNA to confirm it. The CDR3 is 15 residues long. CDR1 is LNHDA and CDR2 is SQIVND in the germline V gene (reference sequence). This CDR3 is CASSRTTGELYGYTF.

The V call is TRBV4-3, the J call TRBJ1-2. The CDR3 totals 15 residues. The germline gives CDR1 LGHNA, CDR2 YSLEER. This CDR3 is CASSQWGLGSLGYTF.

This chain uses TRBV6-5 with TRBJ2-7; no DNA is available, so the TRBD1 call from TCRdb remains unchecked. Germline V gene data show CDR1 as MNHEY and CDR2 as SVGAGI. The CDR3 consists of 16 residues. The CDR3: CASSYLGQGSSGEQYF.

The CDR3 is CASSMGTRGANTGELFF. V and J are TRBV19 and TRBJ2-2. The CDR3 consists of 17 residues. Per the germline V gene, CDR1 is LNHDA and CDR2 is SQIVND (reference sequence).

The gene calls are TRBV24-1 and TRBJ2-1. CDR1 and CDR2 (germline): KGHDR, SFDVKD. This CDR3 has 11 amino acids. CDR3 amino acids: CATSDLDEQFF.